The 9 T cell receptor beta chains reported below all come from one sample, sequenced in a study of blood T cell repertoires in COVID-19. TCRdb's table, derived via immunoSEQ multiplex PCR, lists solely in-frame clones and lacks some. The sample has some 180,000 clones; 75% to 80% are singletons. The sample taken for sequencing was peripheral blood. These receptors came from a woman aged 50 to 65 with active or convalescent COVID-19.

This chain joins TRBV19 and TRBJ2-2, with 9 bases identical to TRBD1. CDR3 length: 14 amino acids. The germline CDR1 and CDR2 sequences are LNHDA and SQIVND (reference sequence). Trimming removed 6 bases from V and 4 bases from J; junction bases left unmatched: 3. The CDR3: CASRGQGGTGELFF. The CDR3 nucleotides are TGTGCCAGTAGGGGACAGGGTGGCACCGGGGAGCTGTTTTTT.

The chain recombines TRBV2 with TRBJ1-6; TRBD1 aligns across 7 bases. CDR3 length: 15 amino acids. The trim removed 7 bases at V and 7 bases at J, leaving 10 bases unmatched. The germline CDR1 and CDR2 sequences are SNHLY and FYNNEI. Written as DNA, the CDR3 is TGTGCCAGCACCCCCCAAGGACAGGAAAATTCACCCCTCCACTTT. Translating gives CASTPQGQENSPLHF.

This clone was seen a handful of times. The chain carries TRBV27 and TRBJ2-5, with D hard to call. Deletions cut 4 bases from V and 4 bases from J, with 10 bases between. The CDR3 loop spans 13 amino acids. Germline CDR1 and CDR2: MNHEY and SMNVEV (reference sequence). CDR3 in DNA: TGTGCCAGCAGTTGGATGTCGGGAGAGACCCAGTACTTC. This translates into CASSWMSGETQYF.

The CDR3 loop reads CAWTGDIYGYTF. The DNA for the CDR3 is TGTGCCTGGACAGGGGACATATATGGCTACACCTTC. J is TRBJ1-2 and V is TRBV30; tentatively, D is TRBD1 (6 bases). The V and J ends lost 4 bases and 5 bases respectively, with 11 bases between them. The germline CDR1 and CDR2 sequences are GTSNPN and SVGIG (reference sequence). The CDR3 is 12 amino acids.

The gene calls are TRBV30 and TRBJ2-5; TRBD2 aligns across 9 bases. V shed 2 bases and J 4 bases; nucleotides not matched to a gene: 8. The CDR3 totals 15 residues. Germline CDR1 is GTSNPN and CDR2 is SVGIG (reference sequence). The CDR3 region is CAWSYGSGRGETQYF. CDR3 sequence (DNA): TGTGCCTGGAGTTACGGTAGCGGGAGAGGAGAGACCCAGTACTTC.

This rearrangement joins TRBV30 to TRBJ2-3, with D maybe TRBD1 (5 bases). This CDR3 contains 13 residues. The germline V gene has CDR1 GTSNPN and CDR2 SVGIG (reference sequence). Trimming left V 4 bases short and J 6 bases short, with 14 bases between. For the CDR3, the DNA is TGTGCCTGGAACCAGGGCCTTGATGATACGCAGTATTTT. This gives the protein CAWNQGLDDTQYF.

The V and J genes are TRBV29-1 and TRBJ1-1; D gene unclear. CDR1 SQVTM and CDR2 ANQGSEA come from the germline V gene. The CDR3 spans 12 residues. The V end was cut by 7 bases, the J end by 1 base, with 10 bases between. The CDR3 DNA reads TGCAGCGCCGAGGAGGGGAACACTGAAGCTTTCTTT. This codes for CSAEEGNTEAFF.

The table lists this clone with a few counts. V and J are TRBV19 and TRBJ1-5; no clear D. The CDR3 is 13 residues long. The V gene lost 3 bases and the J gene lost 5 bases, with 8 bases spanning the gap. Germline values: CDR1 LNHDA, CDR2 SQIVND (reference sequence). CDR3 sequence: CASSMRWDQPQHF. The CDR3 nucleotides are TGTGCCAGTAGTATGAGGTGGGATCAGCCCCAGCATTTT.

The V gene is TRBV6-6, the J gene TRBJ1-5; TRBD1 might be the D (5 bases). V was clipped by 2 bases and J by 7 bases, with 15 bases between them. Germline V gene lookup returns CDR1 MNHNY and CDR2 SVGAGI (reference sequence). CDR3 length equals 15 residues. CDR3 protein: CASSYQGSSGQPQHF. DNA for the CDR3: TGTGCCAGCAGTTACCAAGGGTCCTCAGGGCAGCCCCAGCATTTT.